The clone carrying this TCR beta chain has only a few counts. Its cognate antigen is unknown. cDNA prepared by RNA extraction and subsequent reverse transcription served as the template for sequencing. Repertoires were generated with immunoSEQ multiplex PCR, while TCRdb's copy carries only in-frame clones and drops some. In the table there are 160,000 or so clones, roughly 50% of which are singletons. The sample originates from a study of CD8+ T cells in alopecia areata. Study results and caveats: Scalp sequencing captures resident alphabeta T cells of normal skin too. Among the top 100, expanded CD8+ clones, as well as scalp clonality, were significantly decreased by tofacitinib.

V lost 1 base and J lost 7, with 11 bases in between. This CDR3 contains 14 residues. Germline CDR1 reads SEHNR; CDR2 reads FQNEAQ (reference sequence). As to treatment: oral pan-JAK inhibitor, 5-10 mg twice daily. The source of this sequence is a human donor with alopecia areata. The V and J genes are TRBV7-9 and TRBJ1-5; weak D call: TRBD1 (6 bases). The sample was CD4+ T cells sorted from blood, taken between weeks 55 and 65, from a patient treated with tofacitinib. The CDR3 bases are TGTGCCAGCAGCTTAGAAGGGACAAGACAGCCCCAGCATTTT. It encodes CASSLEGTRQPQHF.